These T cell receptor beta chains were read from a single sample in a study of blood T cell repertoires in COVID-19. Measured with immunoSEQ multiplex PCR; TCRdb has only the in-frame clones, and not every one. The sample consists of over 60,000 clones, around 90% of them appearing once. The sample taken for sequencing was peripheral blood. All receptors derive from a woman aged 80 or over with active COVID-19. The CDR3 runs from the conserved cysteine through the conserved F or W.

J gene,V gene,CDR3 protein
TRBJ2-3,TRBV20-1,CSASGLRGRGDTQYF
TRBJ1-2,TRBV4-1,CASSIDRGYGYTF
TRBJ2-7,TRBV5-1,CASSPIAGWDEQYF
TRBJ1-1,TRBV6-5,CASSSARGEAFF
TRBJ1-3,TRBV10-3,CAISNGQGDLGNTIYF
TRBJ2-7,TRBV19,CASSRKGALDF
TRBJ2-7,TRBV28,CASSVLAGGRYEQYF
TRBJ2-7,TRBV18,CASSPPQRETYEQYF
TRBJ1-2,TRBV27,CASSLGGKYGYTF
TRBJ1-5,TRBV20-1,CSASRRENQPQHF
TRBJ2-5,TRBV12-3/TRBV12-4,CASSLKGETQYF
TRBJ1-2,TRBV7-9,CASSLARGPGGYTF
TRBJ2-7,TRBV28,CASSSPNSGNYEQYF
TRBJ2-3,TRBV11-2,CASSLVNGRASDTQYF
TRBJ2-7,TRBV6-2/TRBV6-3,CASSFFGTGGFYEQYF
TRBJ1-2,TRBV7-8,CASSLAQGVGSGYTF
TRBJ2-2,TRBV19,CASSPKTFTGELFF
TRBJ2-2,TRBV2,CASTEQGGNTGELFF
TRBJ2-7,TRBV7-2,CASSFNRVYEQYF
TRBJ1-5,TRBV28,CASIEGAGQPQHF
TRBJ2-2,TRBV15,CATSSAPLAGGPGELFF
TRBJ1-4,TRBV7-6,CASSLVTGANEKLFF
TRBJ2-7,TRBV5-4,CASSWQGSLFSYEQYF
TRBJ2-7,TRBV27,CASSFSRRASGRPTREPPTYEQYF
TRBJ1-1,TRBV19,CASGEGIGTEAFF
TRBJ2-7,TRBV10-3,CAISESGDYEQYF
TRBJ2-2,TRBV7-3,CASSPRGQGVTGELFF
TRBJ2-1,TRBV11-1,CASSLTSGSYNEQFF
TRBJ2-4,TRBV28,CASSSVVNIQYF
TRBJ2-2,TRBV6-5,CASRPGSTGELFF
TRBJ2-2,TRBV18,CASSPTGSTGELFF
TRBJ1-2,TRBV28,CASSLASYYGYTF
TRBJ2-5,TRBV20-1,CSAWGTETQYF
TRBJ1-2,TRBV28,CASTPPLQGAYGYTF
TRBJ2-5,TRBV11-3,CASSLTGVGETQYF
TRBJ2-7,TRBV28,CASSQTRYEQYF
TRBJ2-2,TRBV7-8,CASSLNVGAGTGELFF
TRBJ1-6,TRBV23-1,CASSQSIRGRDSPLHF
TRBJ2-7,TRBV7-8,CASSSTRWTGQGPVEQYF